The subject of this entry is one TCR beta chain. The antigen is unknown. Germline loops: CDR1 SGHDT, CDR2 YYEEEE. CDR3 length equals 15 residues. V shed 0 bases and J shed 0 bases, with 9 bases lying between them. Input was 616 ng to 6,004 ng of genomic DNA from tumor or blood. TCRdb's copy holds only in-frame clones and misses some; the assay was immunoSEQ multiplex PCR. The sample records several thousand clones, about 68% being singletons. This sample was included in a study of T cells in tumors after PD-1 blockade. Study as a whole: Treatment was either pembrolizumab 200 mg every 3 weeks or cemiplimab 350 mg every 2 weeks. Broader study findings: Most post-therapy expanded exhausted CD8+ clones were new, undetected before treatment. Roughly 42% of tumor TCR clonotypes were also found in blood.

This specimen was tumor tissue, taken after anti-PD-1 treatment. This chain links TRBV5-6 with TRBJ1-2; D unresolved. This receptor was taken from a human donor with basal cell carcinoma. DNA for the CDR3: TGTGCCAGCAGCTTGGGTCCAGGAGCTAACTATGGCTACACCTTC. Translation gives CASSLGPGANYGYTF. The variable domain in full, completed from reference TRBV5-6 and TRBJ1-2, reads DAGVTQSPTHLIKTRGQQVTLRCSPKSGHDTVSWYQQALGQGPQFIFQYYEEEERQRGNFPDRFSGHQFPNYSSELNVNALLLGDSALYLCASSLGPGANYGYTFGSGTRLTVV.